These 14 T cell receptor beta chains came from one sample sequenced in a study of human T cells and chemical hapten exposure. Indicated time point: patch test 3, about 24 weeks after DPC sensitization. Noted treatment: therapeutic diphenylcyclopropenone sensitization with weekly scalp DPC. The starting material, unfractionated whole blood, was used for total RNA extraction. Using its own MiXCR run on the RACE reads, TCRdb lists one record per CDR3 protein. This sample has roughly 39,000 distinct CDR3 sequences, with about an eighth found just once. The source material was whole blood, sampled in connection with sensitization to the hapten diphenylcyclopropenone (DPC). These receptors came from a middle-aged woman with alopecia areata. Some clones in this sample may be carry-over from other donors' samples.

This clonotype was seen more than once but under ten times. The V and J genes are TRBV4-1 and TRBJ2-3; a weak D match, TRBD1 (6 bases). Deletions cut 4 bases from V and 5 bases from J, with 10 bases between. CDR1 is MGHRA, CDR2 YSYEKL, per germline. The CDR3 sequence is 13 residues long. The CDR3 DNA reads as TGCGCCAGCAGCCCAGGGGATTTAGATACGCAGTATTTT. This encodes CASSPGDLDTQYF.

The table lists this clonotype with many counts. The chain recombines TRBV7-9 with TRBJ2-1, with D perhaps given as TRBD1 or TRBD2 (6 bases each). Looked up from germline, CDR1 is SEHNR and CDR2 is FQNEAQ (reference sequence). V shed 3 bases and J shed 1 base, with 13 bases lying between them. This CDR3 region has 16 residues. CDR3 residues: CASSLSGARSYNEQFF. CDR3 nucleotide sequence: TGTGCCAGCAGCTTGTCGGGGGCGAGATCCTACAATGAGCAGTTCTTC.

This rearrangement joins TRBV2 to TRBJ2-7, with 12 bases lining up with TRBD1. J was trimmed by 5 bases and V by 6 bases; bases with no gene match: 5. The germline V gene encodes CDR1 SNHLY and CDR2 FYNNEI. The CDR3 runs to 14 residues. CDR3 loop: CASRSGTGGHEQYF. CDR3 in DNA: TGTGCCAGCAGGTCCGGGACAGGGGGCCACGAGCAGTACTTC.

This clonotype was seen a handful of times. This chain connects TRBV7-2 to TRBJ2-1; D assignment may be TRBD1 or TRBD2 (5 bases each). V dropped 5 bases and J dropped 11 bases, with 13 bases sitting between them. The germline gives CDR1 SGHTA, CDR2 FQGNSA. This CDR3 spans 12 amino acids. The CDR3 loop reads CASSPWDRQQFF. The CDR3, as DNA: TGTGCCAGCAGCCCCTGGGACCGACAGCAGTTCTTC. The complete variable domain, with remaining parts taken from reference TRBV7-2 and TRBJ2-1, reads GAGVSQSPSNKVTEKGKDVELRCDPISGHTALYWYRQSLGQGLEFLIYFQGNSAPDKSGLPSDRFSAERTGGSVSTLTIQRTQQEDSAVYLCASSPWDRQQFFGPGTRLTVL.

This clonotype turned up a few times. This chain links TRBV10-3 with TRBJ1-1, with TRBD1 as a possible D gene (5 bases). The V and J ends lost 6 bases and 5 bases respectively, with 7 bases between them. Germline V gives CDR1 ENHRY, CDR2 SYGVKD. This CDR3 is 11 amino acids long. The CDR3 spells CAIRQETEAFF. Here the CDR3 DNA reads TGTGCCATCAGACAGGAAACTGAAGCTTTCTTT.

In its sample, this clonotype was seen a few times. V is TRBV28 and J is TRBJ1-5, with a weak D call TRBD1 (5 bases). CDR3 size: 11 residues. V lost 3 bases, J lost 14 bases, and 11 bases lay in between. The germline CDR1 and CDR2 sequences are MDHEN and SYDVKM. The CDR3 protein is CASSFGAVKHF. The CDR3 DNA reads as TGTGCCAGCAGTTTTGGGGCGGTGAAGCATTTT.

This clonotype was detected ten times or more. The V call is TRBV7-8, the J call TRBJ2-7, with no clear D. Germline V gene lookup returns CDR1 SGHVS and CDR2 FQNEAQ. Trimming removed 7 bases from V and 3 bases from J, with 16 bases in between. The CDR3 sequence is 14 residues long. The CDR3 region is CASTPGDLLYEQYF. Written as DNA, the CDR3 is TGTGCCAGCACCCCTGGAGACCTCCTCTACGAGCAGTACTTC. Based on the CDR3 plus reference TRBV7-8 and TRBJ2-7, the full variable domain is GAGVSQSPRYKVAKRGQDVALRCDPISGHVSLFWYQQALGQGPEFLTYFQNEAQLDKSGLPSDRFFAERPEGSVSTLKIQRTQQEDSAVYLCASTPGDLLYEQYFGPGTRLTVT.

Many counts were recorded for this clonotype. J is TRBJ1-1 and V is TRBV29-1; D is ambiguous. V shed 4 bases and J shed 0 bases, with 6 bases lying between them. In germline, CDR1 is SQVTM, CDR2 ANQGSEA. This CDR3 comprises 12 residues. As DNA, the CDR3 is TGCAGCGTTGGTTCCATGAACACTGAAGCTTTCTTT. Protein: CSVGSMNTEAFF. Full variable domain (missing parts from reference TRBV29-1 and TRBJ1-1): SAVISQKPSRDICQRGTSLTIQCQVDSQVTMMFWYRQQPGQSLTLIATANQGSEATYESGFVIDKFPISRPNLTFSTLTVSNMSPEDSSIYLCSVGSMNTEAFFGQGTRLTVV.

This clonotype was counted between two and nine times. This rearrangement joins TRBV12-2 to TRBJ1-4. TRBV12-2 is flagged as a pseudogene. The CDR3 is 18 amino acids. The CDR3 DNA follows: TGTGCAAGTCGCTTAGGTGCTTTCGGCGTATGGATATGCGAAAAACTGTTTTTT. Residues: CASRLGAFGVWICEKLFF.

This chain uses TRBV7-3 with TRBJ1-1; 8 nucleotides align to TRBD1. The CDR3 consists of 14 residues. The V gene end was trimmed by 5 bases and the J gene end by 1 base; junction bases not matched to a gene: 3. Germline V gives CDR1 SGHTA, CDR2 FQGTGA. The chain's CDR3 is CASSRDRRNTEAFF. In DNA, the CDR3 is TGTGCCAGCAGCAGGGACAGGAGGAACACTGAAGCTTTCTTT.

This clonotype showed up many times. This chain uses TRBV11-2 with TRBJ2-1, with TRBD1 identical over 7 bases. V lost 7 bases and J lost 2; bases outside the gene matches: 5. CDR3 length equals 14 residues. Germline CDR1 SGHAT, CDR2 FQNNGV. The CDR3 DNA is TGTGCCAGCACCGCCGGACAGGCCTACAATGAGCAGTTCTTC. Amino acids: CASTAGQAYNEQFF.

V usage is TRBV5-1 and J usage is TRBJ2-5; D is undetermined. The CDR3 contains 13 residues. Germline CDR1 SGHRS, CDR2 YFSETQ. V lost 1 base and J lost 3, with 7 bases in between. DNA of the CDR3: TGCGCCAGCAGCTTGAACACTAAAGAGACCCAGTACTTC. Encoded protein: CASSLNTKETQYF.

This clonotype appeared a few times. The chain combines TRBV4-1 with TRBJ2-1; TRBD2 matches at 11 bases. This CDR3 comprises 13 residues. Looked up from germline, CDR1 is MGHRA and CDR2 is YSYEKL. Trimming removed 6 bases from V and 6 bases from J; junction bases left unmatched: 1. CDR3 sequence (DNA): TGCGCCAGCAGGGGACTAGCGGCCAATGAGCAGTTCTTC. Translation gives CASRGLAANEQFF.

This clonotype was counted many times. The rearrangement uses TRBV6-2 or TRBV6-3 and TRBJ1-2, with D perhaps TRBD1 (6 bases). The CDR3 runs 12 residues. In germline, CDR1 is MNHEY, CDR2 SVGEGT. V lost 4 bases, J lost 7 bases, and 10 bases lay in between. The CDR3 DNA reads TGTGCCAGCAGTTCACAGGGCTTTGGCTACACCTTC. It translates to CASSSQGFGYTF.